Listed here are 32 T cell receptor beta chains from one sample, sequenced in a study of Graves' ophthalmopathy and Graves' hyperthyroidism. Amplification of the TCR beta CDR3 regions used RNA transcripts (as template). HTBI primers were employed in first-round RT-PCR, then a second-round multiplex PCR followed. TCRdb reanalysed the multiplex PCR reads using MiXCR and keeps one entry per CDR3 protein. The sample records 200,000 to 250,000 distinct CDR3 sequences, around a fifth being singletons. The sequencing input was peripheral blood. These receptors all stem from a woman aged 45-65 years with Graves' ophthalmopathy.

This clonotype occurred many times. The chain is built from TRBV19 and TRBJ2-7, with D possibly matching TRBD2 (6 bases). Trimming removed 3 bases at V and 0 bases at J, with 15 bases between. The CDR3 is 16 residues long. Looked up from germline, CDR1 is LNHDA and CDR2 is SQIVND (reference sequence). The CDR3 DNA is TGTGCCAGTAGTATGTGGGGGGACCAGCACTCCTACGAGCAGTACTTC. It yields the protein CASSMWGDQHSYEQYF.

This clonotype was counted ten times or more. This rearrangement joins TRBV6-1 to TRBJ2-2; D is perhaps TRBD2 (5 bases). The germline V gene encodes CDR1 MNHNS and CDR2 SASEGT. This CDR3 spans 14 amino acids. The V gene lost 6 bases and the J gene lost 0 bases, with 8 bases spanning the gap. CDR3 in amino acids: CASSPGTNTGELFF. CDR3 in DNA: TGTGCCAGCAGCCCGGGAACGAACACCGGGGAGCTGTTTTTT.

The table lists this clonotype with a count of one. V is TRBV6-1 and J is TRBJ1-1; no reliable D call. Trimming removed 7 bases from V and 6 bases from J, with 9 bases in between. Germline CDR1 and CDR2: MNHNS and SASEGT. The CDR3 is made up of 11 amino acids. For the CDR3, the DNA is TGTGCCAGCACTACTGGCTCTGAAGCTTTCTTT. This sequence encodes CASTTGSEAFF.

The chain combines TRBV11-2 with TRBJ1-2, with a possible D match to TRBD1 (5 bases). Germline V gene data show CDR1 as SGHAT and CDR2 as FQNNGV. CDR3 length equals 16 residues. Deletions cut 5 bases from V and 8 bases from J, with 24 bases between. The CDR3 spells CASSPGVAGMGGGYTF. As DNA, the CDR3 is TGTGCCAGCAGCCCTGGGGTCGCAGGGATGGGAGGAGGCTACACCTTC.

This clonotype was counted at least ten times. The rearrangement links TRBV7-8 to TRBJ2-5; no definite D call. This CDR3 region has 13 residues. The V gene lost 3 bases and the J gene lost 3 bases, with 8 bases spanning the gap. Germline V gene data show CDR1 as SGHVS and CDR2 as FQNEAQ. The CDR3, as DNA: TGTGCCAGCAGCTTCACCCTCGAAGAGACCCAGTACTTC. Translation: CASSFTLEETQYF.

V usage is TRBV29-1 and J usage is TRBJ2-5; 8 nucleotides agree with TRBD1. With V trimmed by 4 bases and J by 5 bases, 9 bases remained unmatched. This CDR3 spans 14 amino acids. Germline V gene data show CDR1 as SQVTM and CDR2 as ANQGSEA. Here the CDR3 reads CSVAGTGATETQYF. The CDR3 region has the DNA TGCAGCGTTGCCGGGACAGGAGCCACGGAGACCCAGTACTTC.

On this clonotype: It may be a read error: a sequence one base away is much more abundant. In nucleotides, the CDR3 is TGTGCCAGCATGGAGACCCAGTACTTC. This codes for CASMETQYF. The chain has TRBV6-1 and TRBJ2-5; D remains ambiguous. Trimming shortened V by 7 bases and J by 5 bases, and 2 bases separated the two germline ends. CDR1 is MNHNS, CDR2 SASEGT, per germline. The CDR3 loop spans 9 amino acids.

This clonotype was counted at least ten times. The CDR3 DNA follows: TGTGCCAGCAGTGGACGGCCGGGGGAGACCCAGTACTTC. Translating gives CASSGRPGETQYF. The V and J genes are TRBV28 and TRBJ2-5, with D possibly matching TRBD2 (5 bases). Germline CDR1 reads MDHEN; CDR2 reads SYDVKM. V gave up 5 bases and J gave up 5 bases, with 12 bases separating them. CDR3 size: 13 residues.

There are many counts of this clonotype. The chain uses TRBV6-2 or TRBV6-3 and TRBJ1-2, with 7 bases aligning to TRBD1. J lost 4 bases, V lost 7 bases, and 9 bases had no gene match. Germline CDR1 MNHEY, CDR2 SVGEGT. The CDR3 is 14 residues long. The CDR3 DNA follows: TGTGCCAGCACTTCCCTGGGACAGCCCTATGGCTACACCTTC. It translates to CASTSLGQPYGYTF.

This clonotype has ten or more counts. The chain has TRBV15 and TRBJ2-7, with TRBD2 matching over 10 bases. The CDR3 runs 16 residues. Germline loops: CDR1 LNHNV, CDR2 YYDKDF (reference sequence). The V and J ends lost 1 base and 1 base, in that order; junction bases with no gene match: 4. The CDR3 spells CATSRGRTSGSYEQYF. In nucleotides, the CDR3 is TGTGCCACCAGCAGAGGGAGGACTAGCGGATCCTACGAGCAGTACTTC. Complete variable domain (other parts from reference TRBV15 and TRBJ2-7): DAMVIQNPRYQVTQFGKPVTLSCSQTLNHNVMYWYQQKSSQAPKLLFHYYDKDFNNEADTPDNFQSRRPNTSFCFLDIRSPGLGDTAMYLCATSRGRTSGSYEQYFGPGTRLTVT.

This clonotype was seen repeatedly, ten times or more. The V gene is TRBV29-1, the J gene TRBJ2-7; 10 nucleotides line up with TRBD1. This CDR3 is built from 13 residues. V was pared by 6 bases and J by 5 bases, with 7 bases of the junction left unmatched. Germline CDR1 reads SQVTM; CDR2 reads ANQGSEA. The CDR3 DNA follows: TGCAGCGTCACCGGGACAGGGGTGAACGAGCAGTACTTC. It is translated as CSVTGTGVNEQYF.

This clonotype has a count of ten or more. This chain links TRBV6-5 with TRBJ2-5; D unresolved. There are 13 residues in the CDR3. The germline V gene has CDR1 MNHEY and CDR2 SVGAGI. V was shortened by 6 bases and J by 2 bases, with 10 bases between the two germline ends. Here the CDR3 DNA reads TGTGCCAGCAGCATAACAACGCAAGAGACCCAGTACTTC. Amino acids: CASSITTQETQYF.

Ten or more counts support this clonotype. The rearrangement links TRBV12-3 or TRBV12-4 to TRBJ2-7; 7 nucleotides agree with TRBD2. The CDR3 totals 14 residues. With 3 bases clipped from V and 5 bases from J, the junction kept 7 bases outside the gene matches. CDR3 protein: CASSFGAGVDEQYF. In nucleotides, the CDR3 is TGTGCCAGCAGTTTTGGGGCGGGAGTCGACGAGCAGTACTTC.

This clonotype was recorded many times. This chain links TRBV6-5 with TRBJ1-2; 7 bases line up with TRBD1. The CDR3 spans 16 residues. V trimming: 0 bases; J trimming: 6 bases; junction bases outside the gene matches: 10. Looked up from germline, CDR1 is MNHEY and CDR2 is SVGAGI. In DNA, the CDR3 is TGTGCCAGCAGTTACTCGAGTGCCAGGGGGGAAGATGGCTACACCTTC. It is translated as CASSYSSARGEDGYTF.

This clonotype came up many times. This rearrangement joins TRBV7-2 to TRBJ1-2, with D unresolved. Trimming took 3 bases from V and 5 from J, leaving 4 bases between them. In germline, CDR1 is SGHTA, CDR2 FQGNSA. The CDR3 is 11 amino acids. CDR3 loop: CASSFGYGYTF. CDR3 coding DNA: TGTGCCAGCAGCTTTGGGTATGGCTACACCTTC.

This clonotype has at least ten counts. The rearrangement uses TRBV29-1 and TRBJ1-5, with 8 bases aligning to TRBD1. V lost 5 bases and J lost 2; bases outside the gene matches: 8. CDR1 is SQVTM and CDR2 is ANQGSEA in the germline V gene. The CDR3 spans 15 residues. The CDR3 sequence is CSVTWTGSGNQPQHF. The CDR3 DNA reads as TGCAGCGTTACTTGGACAGGGAGTGGCAATCAGCCCCAGCATTTT.

The genes are TRBV28 and TRBJ2-2; D is ambiguous. V was pared by 3 bases and J by 1 base, with 3 bases between. Germline loops: CDR1 MDHEN, CDR2 SYDVKM. CDR3 length: 13 amino acids. As DNA, the CDR3 is TGTGCCAGCAGTTTCTTGAACACCGGGGAGCTGTTTTTT. It yields the protein CASSFLNTGELFF.

V gene TRBV14 combines with J gene TRBJ1-3, with D tentatively TRBD1 (6 bases). The ends were cut back, 0 bases at V and 0 bases at J, with 12 bases in the middle. CDR3 length: 17 residues. In germline, CDR1 is SGHDN, CDR2 FVKESK. CDR3 sequence reads: CASSQDFGQPSGNTIYF. CDR3 coding DNA: TGTGCCAGCAGCCAAGATTTCGGACAGCCCTCTGGAAACACCATATATTTT.

The chain joins TRBV19 to TRBJ2-2; TRBD2 matches at 9 bases. Germline CDR1 LNHDA, CDR2 SQIVND (reference sequence). CDR3 size: 16 residues. V trimming: 7 bases; J trimming: 2 bases; junction bases outside the gene matches: 8. The CDR3 DNA follows: TGTGCCAGTAAACCACTAGCGGGCGTTAACACCGGGGAGCTGTTTTTT. This encodes CASKPLAGVNTGELFF. The variable domain in full, completed from reference TRBV19 and TRBJ2-2, reads DGGITQSPKYLFRKEGQNVTLSCEQNLNHDAMYWYRQDPGQGLRLIYYSQIVNDFQKGDIAEGYSVSREKKESFPLTVTSAQKNPTAFYLCASKPLAGVNTGELFFGEGSRLTVL.

This clonotype showed up many times. The chain recombines TRBV6-1 with TRBJ2-7, with no clear D. This CDR3 comprises 13 residues. The germline V gene encodes CDR1 MNHNS and CDR2 SASEGT. V lost 2 bases to trimming and J lost 1 base, with 6 bases between them. DNA for the CDR3: TGTGCCAGCAGTGAATTTGCTTCCTACGAGCAGTACTTC. This sequence encodes CASSEFASYEQYF.

This clonotype was seen at least ten times. At one boundary the junction diverges from the germline segment, which might be a read error. The V and J genes are TRBV6-5 and TRBJ2-5, with 10 bases lining up with TRBD2. The germline V gene encodes CDR1 MNHEY and CDR2 SVGAGI. The CDR3 consists of 14 residues. The CDR3 DNA is TGTGCCAGCAAGACACTAGCGGGACAAGAGGCCCAGTACTTC. Its translation is CASKTLAGQEAQYF.

The genes are TRBV18 and TRBJ1-2; D perhaps matches TRBD1 (5 bases). The CDR3 has 15 residues. Germline CDR1 KGHSH, CDR2 LQKENI. V was cut by 2 bases and J by 3 bases, with 13 bases left in between. The CDR3 region is CASSPGARVDYGYTF. CDR3 in DNA: TGTGCCAGCTCACCAGGGGCCAGGGTGGACTATGGCTACACCTTC.

This clonotype has a count of ten or more. J is TRBJ2-6 and V is TRBV6-5; no definite D call. CDR3 length: 17 amino acids. The germline V gene encodes CDR1 MNHEY and CDR2 SVGAGI. Trimming stripped 0 bases from V and 4 bases from J, with 13 bases between. The CDR3 here is CASSYSELLSGANVLTF. The CDR3 DNA is TGTGCCAGCAGTTACTCAGAGTTACTCTCCGGGGCCAACGTCCTGACTTTC.

This clonotype was counted many times. The CDR3 here is CASSPPSGRGHLYEQYF. The CDR3 nucleotides read TGCGCCAGCAGCCCTCCTAGCGGGAGAGGACATCTGTACGAGCAGTACTTC. The genes are TRBV5-1 and TRBJ2-7; 10 nucleotides agree with TRBD2. Germline CDR1 SGHRS, CDR2 YFSETQ. The CDR3 extends over 17 amino acids. J lost 4 bases, V lost 4 bases, and 14 bases had no gene match.

This clonotype appeared many times. The CDR3 bases are TGCGCCAGCAGCGGGCGGACAGGGGGCAGGGATGGCTACACCTTC. Protein: CASSGRTGGRDGYTF. The chain employs TRBV5-1 and TRBJ1-2; 11 positions agree with TRBD1. The ends lost 4 bases at V and 6 bases at J; junction bases unmatched: 8. Germline V gene data show CDR1 as SGHRS and CDR2 as YFSETQ. The CDR3 covers 15 residues.

There are many counts of this clonotype. The chain joins TRBV28 to TRBJ1-5; 8 nucleotides agree with TRBD1. CDR3 length equals 18 residues. Losses at the gene ends were 2 bases for V and 0 bases for J; bases not matched to a gene: 9. Germline-derived CDR1 and CDR2 are MDHEN and SYDVKM. The CDR3 here is CASSLQSTGVLSNQPQHF. The CDR3 DNA reads as TGTGCCAGCAGTTTACAGTCGACAGGGGTCCTTAGCAATCAGCCCCAGCATTTT.

This clonotype was counted many times. This chain connects TRBV28 to TRBJ1-5; 9 bases match TRBD1. With 6 bases clipped from V and 5 bases from J, the junction kept 17 bases outside the gene matches. The germline CDR1 and CDR2 sequences are MDHEN and SYDVKM. This CDR3 is built from 18 residues. Here the CDR3 reads CASSSRKLTGGWYQPQHF. As DNA, the CDR3 is TGTGCCAGCAGCTCTAGAAAACTTACAGGGGGCTGGTATCAGCCCCAGCATTTT.

This clonotype was recorded at least ten times. V gene TRBV20-1 combines with J gene TRBJ2-7; D is unresolved. Germline V gives CDR1 DFQATT, CDR2 SNEGSKA (reference sequence). Between the trimmed V and J ends, which lost 6 bases and 5 bases, there was a span of 11 bases. The CDR3 spans 11 residues. CDR3 sequence reads: CSARSTNEQYF. CDR3 nucleotide sequence: TGCAGTGCCCGATCCACTAACGAGCAGTACTTC.

The table lists this clonotype with many counts. The chain combines TRBV2 with TRBJ2-5, with 14 bases matching TRBD2. V trimming: 6 bases; J trimming: 5 bases; junction bases outside the gene matches: 5. The V gene's germline CDR1 is SNHLY and CDR2 FYNNEI. This CDR3 is built from 15 residues. As DNA, the CDR3 is TGTGCCAGCAGAAGGACTAGCGGGAGGTGGGAGACCCAGTACTTC. This sequence encodes CASRRTSGRWETQYF. The full variable domain, its missing parts supplied by reference TRBV2 and TRBJ2-5, is EPEVTQTPSHQVTQMGQEVILRCVPISNHLYFYWYRQILGQKVEFLVSFYNNEISEKSEIFDDQFSVERPDGSNFTLKIRSTKLEDSAMYFCASRRTSGRWETQYFGPGTRLLVL.

The chain carries TRBV6-5 and TRBJ1-2; D not resolved. The V gene lost 2 bases and the J gene lost 4 bases, with 14 bases spanning the gap. Germline V gives CDR1 MNHEY, CDR2 SVGAGI. The CDR3 extends over 15 amino acids. In DNA form, the CDR3 reads TGTGCCAGCAGTTACGGTGGGCCCGTTCCCTATGGCTACACCTTC. Protein sequence: CASSYGGPVPYGYTF.

This clonotype was found many times. The genes are TRBV7-9 and TRBJ1-1; TRBD1 is a possible D gene (5 bases). The CDR3 spans 13 residues. Germline loops: CDR1 SEHNR, CDR2 FQNEAQ (reference sequence). V was shortened by 5 bases and J by 5 bases, with 12 bases between the two germline ends. In DNA form, the CDR3 reads TGTGCCAGCAGCGTAGGGGTGGGGACTGAAGCTTTCTTT. Translated, it gives CASSVGVGTEAFF.

This clonotype was seen at least ten times. V and J are TRBV11-2 and TRBJ1-2, with a tentative D call TRBD1 (5 bases). The CDR3 loop spans 17 amino acids. Germline V gene sequence: CDR1 SGHAT, CDR2 FQNNGV. V gave up 0 bases and J gave up 6 bases, with 20 bases separating them. The CDR3 is CASSLDGWDVPLHGYTF. CDR3 nucleotide sequence: TGTGCCAGCAGCTTAGATGGGTGGGACGTCCCTCTTCATGGCTACACCTTC.